The rows below give T cell receptor beta chains drawn from one sample of a study of regulatory T cells in long-lasting Graves disease. TCRdb ran MiXCR on the multiplex PCR reads and lists one entry per CDR3 protein. The sample holds about 540,000 distinct CDR3 sequences; roughly 14% are singletons and the top ten take 10%. These same data were also listed under a study on T cells in Graves' hyperthyroidism and ophthalmopathy.

Source: peripheral blood mononuclear cells (PBMCs), taken at new diagnosis, from a patient treated with antithyroid drugs. Receptor source: a young man with Graves disease. Each CDR3 is given with its conserved first and last residue. D genes are given only for firm matches. Size values are once, few and many counts, or a class for expanded clones, and some rows have none.

cdr3_aa cdr3_nt d_call v_call clone_size j_call
CASSFLLAETGELFF TGTGCCAGCAGCTTCCTACTGGCCGAGACCGGGGAGCTGTTTTTT - TRBV7-8 many TRBJ2-2
CASSSIRKIRDYGYTF TGTGCCAGCAGCTCCATCCGTAAAATTAGGGACTATGGCTACACCTTC - TRBV7-2 few TRBJ1-2
CSGGGQRNTEAFF TGCAGCGGGGGGGGACAGAGGAACACTGAAGCTTTCTTT TRBD1 TRBV29-1 many TRBJ1-1
CAWSDPGGPYNEQFF TGTGCCTGGAGTGACCCAGGGGGACCCTACAATGAGCAGTTCTTC TRBD1 TRBV30 few TRBJ2-1
CASMEAGASTDTQYF TGTGCCAGCATGGAAGCGGGCGCCAGCACAGATACGCAGTATTTT - TRBV6-2/TRBV6-3 - TRBJ2-3
CASRKGQGDSYEQYF TGTGCCAGCCGAAAGGGACAAGGGGACTCCTACGAGCAGTACTTC - TRBV28 many TRBJ2-7
CASSRFHRQGADTQYF TGTGCCAGCAGCCGCTTCCACCGACAGGGGGCAGATACGCAGTATTTT TRBD1 TRBV4-2 - TRBJ2-3
CASSQGRAISTQYF TGCGCCAGCAGCCAAGGCCGGGCCATTTCTACGCAGTATTTT - TRBV4-1 once TRBJ2-3
CASSFTSSGTGTSEQYF TGCGCCAGCAGCTTTACATCTAGTGGGACAGGGACTTCCGAGCAGTACTTC TRBD1 TRBV5-1 - TRBJ2-7
CASSGVGTGSNTGELFF TGCGCCAGCAGTGGAGTTGGGACAGGGTCGAACACCGGGGAGCTGTTTTTT TRBD1 TRBV5-1 many TRBJ2-2
CSARPHNNEQFF TGCAGTGCTAGGCCGCACAACAATGAGCAGTTCTTC - TRBV20-1 few TRBJ2-1
CASSLQGAYTQYF TGTGCCAGCAGCTTGCAGGGAGCGTATACGCAGTATTTT - TRBV5-4 - TRBJ2-3
CAWSFLGRTEAFF TGTGCCTGGAGTTTCTTGGGTCGCACTGAAGCTTTCTTT - TRBV30 many TRBJ1-1
CSVVLAGGWDEQFF TGCAGCGTTGTACTAGCGGGAGGTTGGGATGAGCAGTTCTTC TRBD2 TRBV29-1 - TRBJ2-1
CASRTDRAYNEQFF TGTGCCAGCAGAACGGACAGGGCATACAATGAGCAGTTCTTC TRBD1 TRBV6-1 many TRBJ2-1
CASSQQRTSGANVLTF TGTGCCAGCAGCCAACAGCGAACCTCTGGGGCCAACGTCCTGACTTTC - TRBV6-1 few TRBJ2-6
CSARGGASEVAEQFF TGCAGTGCTAGAGGGGGGGCTAGCGAGGTGGCTGAGCAGTTCTTC - TRBV20-1 - TRBJ2-1
CSASVASGSYEQYF TGCAGTGCTAGTGTTGCTAGCGGGAGCTACGAGCAGTACTTC TRBD2 TRBV20-1 many TRBJ2-7
CSAFTRELAASSYEQYF TGCAGTGCTTTCACGAGGGAGCTAGCGGCCAGCTCCTACGAGCAGTACTTC TRBD2 TRBV20-1 - TRBJ2-7
CSVPGGDYGYTF TGCAGCGTCCCGGGGGGGGACTATGGCTACACCTTC - TRBV29-1 - TRBJ1-2
CASSPRSGSFDEQLF TGTGCCAGCAGCCCTCGTAGCGGGAGTTTCGATGAGCAGCTCTTC TRBD2 TRBV7-9 many TRBJ2-1
CASRSSGSTNEKLFF TGTGCCAGCAGATCCTCAGGGTCAACTAATGAAAAACTGTTTTTT - TRBV11-2 few TRBJ1-4
CASSLQGAGNQPRHF TGTGCCAGCAGTTTACAGGGGGCGGGCAATCAGCCCCGGCATTTT TRBD1 TRBV12-3/TRBV12-4 - TRBJ1-5
CASSQGLAGVLWDTQYF TGCGCCAGCAGCCAAGGACTAGCGGGAGTGCTTTGGGATACGCAGTATTTT TRBD2 TRBV4-1 - TRBJ2-3
CASRATGWETQYF TGTGCCAGCAGGGCGACAGGGTGGGAGACCCAGTACTTC TRBD1 TRBV11-2 many TRBJ2-5
CASSRTGSTGELFF TGTGCCAGTAGTCGAACAGGCTCCACCGGGGAGCTGTTTTTT - TRBV19 - TRBJ2-2
CASSFGENTEAFF TGTGCCAGCAGTTTCGGAGAGAACACTGAAGCTTTCTTT - TRBV12-3/TRBV12-4 many TRBJ1-1
CASKRGTGELFF TGTGCCAGCAAAAGGGGGACCGGGGAGCTGTTTTTT - TRBV11-1 many TRBJ2-2
CASSPGRVDTGELFF TGTGCCAGCTCACCGGGACGGGTTGACACCGGGGAGCTGTTTTTT - TRBV18 few TRBJ2-2
CASSLAEGYGYTF TGTGCCAGCAGCTTAGCGGAGGGATATGGCTACACCTTC - TRBV7-2 many TRBJ1-2
CATSDPRQGNTGELFF TGTGCCACCAGTGACCCGAGACAGGGGAACACCGGGGAGCTGTTTTTT TRBD1 TRBV24-1 many TRBJ2-2
CASWTGAYGYTF TGTGCCAGCTGGACAGGAGCCTATGGCTACACCTTC TRBD1 TRBV2 - TRBJ1-2
CASSQGLAGLYEQYF TGCGCCAGCAGCCAAGGTTTAGCGGGACTTTACGAGCAGTACTTC TRBD2 TRBV4-1 - TRBJ2-7
CSAHRTGSRENTEAFF TGCAGTGCACATCGGACAGGGAGTAGAGAGAACACTGAAGCTTTCTTT TRBD1 TRBV20-1 many TRBJ1-1
CASSLGPRSGQQYF TGTGCCAGCAGCTTAGGGCCGCGAAGTGGCCAGCAGTACTTC - TRBV7-8 many TRBJ2-7
CASSSRPTWLTFF TGTGCCAGCAGTTCCAGACCGACGTGGCTGACTTTCTTT - TRBV28 - TRBJ1-1
CASSKLAGSSYNEQFF TGTGCCAGCAGCAAATTAGCGGGTAGTTCCTACAATGAGCAGTTCTTC TRBD2 TRBV7-2 many TRBJ2-1
CASSQGVSGRTAAGANVLTF TGCGCCAGCAGCCAAGGGGTTAGCGGGAGGACAGCTGCTGGGGCCAACGTCCTGACTTTC TRBD2 TRBV4-1 few TRBJ2-6
CATSRDPIQYDALALHF TGTGCCACCAGCAGAGATCCTATTCAGTATGATGCCCTGGCCCTCCACTTT - TRBV15 few TRBJ1-6
CAISEKPLEQYF TGTGCCATCAGTGAAAAACCCCTCGAGCAGTACTTC - TRBV10-3 few TRBJ2-7
CASSLGGLSTDTQYF TGTGCCAGCAGCTTAGGGGGGCTTAGCACAGATACGCAGTATTTT - TRBV7-9 few TRBJ2-3
CASSLDERDTQYF TGTGCCAGCAGCTTGGATGAGAGAGATACGCAGTATTTT - TRBV5-6 many TRBJ2-3